Below, 20 T cell receptor beta chains from the same sample are listed, as sequenced in a study of T-cell memory formation after mild COVID-19. Each CDR3 protein is one row after TCRdb ran MiXCR on the 5' RACE reads. The data show around 62,000 distinct CDR3 sequences, around a quarter seen once. Material: PBMCs or a T cell subset sorted from them (not recorded which). The receptors here all came from a man in his late teens or twenties who had mild COVID-19 (a few samples of this study predate the infection). Cell type and time point are not known.

This sequence joins TRBV10-3 and TRBJ2-5, with TRBD1 identical over 8 bases. V dropped 4 bases and J dropped 0; count of bases not matched to a gene: 1. The CDR3 is made up of 14 amino acids. CDR1 is ENHRY, CDR2 SYGVKD, per germline. The CDR3 loop is CAISGTGNQETQYF. The CDR3 nucleotides are TGTGCCATCAGTGGGACAGGGAACCAAGAGACCCAGTACTTC.

This clonotype was seen a few times. The chain employs TRBV5-1 and TRBJ2-7; 8 bases line up with TRBD1. After removal of 4 bases from V and 4 bases from J, the junction contained 7 bases not matched to a gene. The length of the CDR3 is 14 residues. From germline, CDR1 is SGHRS and CDR2 YFSETQ. The DNA of the CDR3 is TGCGCCAGCAGCATGGCAGGGGGCTTTTACGAGCAGTACTTC. Protein: CASSMAGGFYEQYF.

The chain couples TRBV11-2 to TRBJ1-6; 8 nucleotides agree with TRBD1. Germline values: CDR1 SGHAT, CDR2 FQNNGV. The CDR3 has 16 amino acids. V gave up 5 bases and J gave up 6 bases; unmatched junction bases: 9. DNA for the CDR3: TGTGCCAGCAGCCCCACGCGGACAGGGCCTAATTCACCCCTCCACTTT. This translates into CASSPTRTGPNSPLHF.

This sequence joins TRBV6-2 or TRBV6-3 and TRBJ2-7; no firm D call. The V end was cut by 2 bases, the J end by 3 bases, with 8 bases between. Germline-derived CDR1 and CDR2 are MNHEY and SVGEGT. The CDR3 contains 13 residues. The CDR3 reads CASSYGVNYEQYF. Here the CDR3 DNA reads TGTGCCAGCAGTTACGGAGTTAACTACGAGCAGTACTTC.

This clonotype occurred a few times. J is TRBJ2-7 and V is TRBV12-3 or TRBV12-4; TRBD1 is a possible D gene (5 bases). The CDR3 has 13 amino acids. V lost 5 bases to trimming and J lost 2 bases, with 10 bases between them. The CDR3 nucleotides are TGTGCCAGCAGTCCGACAGTAGCCTACGAGCAGTACTTC. This translates into CASSPTVAYEQYF.

The V and J genes are TRBV11-2 and TRBJ2-2; unclear D gene. CDR1 SGHAT and CDR2 FQNNGV come from the germline V gene. V was pared by 5 bases and J by 6 bases, with 7 bases between. The CDR3 has 12 amino acids. The CDR3, as DNA: TGTGCCAGCAGCACTCCAGCCGGGGAGCTGTTTTTT. It specifies CASSTPAGELFF.

This clonotype was seen just once. The chain has TRBV12-3 or TRBV12-4 and TRBJ1-1; unclear D gene. V lost 5 bases, J lost 3 bases, and 10 bases lay in between. The CDR3 totals 13 residues. The CDR3 DNA follows: TGTGCCAGCAGTCCCCGACGGTACACTGAAGCTTTCTTT. Translated, it gives CASSPRRYTEAFF.

The rearrangement joins TRBV7-9 to TRBJ1-5; D gene uncertain. The CDR3 spans 13 residues. Trimming left V 3 bases short and J 7 bases short, with 10 bases between. Germline CDR1 and CDR2: SEHNR and FQNEAQ (reference sequence). CDR3 sequence reads: CASSFQDGQPQHF. CDR3 in DNA: TGTGCCAGCAGCTTTCAGGACGGCCAGCCCCAGCATTTT.

This clonotype has a handful of counts. The chain uses TRBV20-1 and TRBJ2-1; D is unclear. The CDR3 is 14 residues long. Germline V gene data show CDR1 as DFQATT and CDR2 as SNEGSKA (reference sequence). The V end lost 0 bases, the J end lost 7 bases, and 13 bases lay between the germline ends. CDR3 amino acids: CSARDRRNENEQFF. CDR3 nucleotide sequence: TGCAGTGCTAGAGATAGGCGGAACGAGAATGAGCAGTTCTTC.

This clonotype has more than one count but fewer than ten. The rearrangement uses TRBV7-8 and TRBJ2-5, with D perhaps assigned TRBD1 or TRBD2 (6 bases each). CDR1 and CDR2 from the germline V gene are SGHVS and FQNEAQ. The CDR3 loop spans 19 amino acids. Trimming took 3 bases from V and 2 from J, leaving 25 bases between them. The DNA for the CDR3 is TGTGCCAGCAGCTTCGCGATGCAATTCGGAGGGGGGCGTCAAGAGACCCAGTACTTC. This codes for CASSFAMQFGGGRQETQYF.

This clonotype has a handful of counts. V and J are TRBV5-4 and TRBJ2-6; D is ambiguous. This CDR3 region has 18 residues. CDR1 and CDR2 from the germline V gene are SGHNT and YYREEE (reference sequence). Trimming took off 0 bases at V and 0 bases at J, with 13 bases between the two ends. The CDR3, as DNA: TGTGCCAGCAGCTTGGGCCGTCGGCTAAGCTCTGGGGCCAACGTCCTGACTTTC. Its protein is CASSLGRRLSSGANVLTF.

This clonotype was seen more than once but under ten times. The V call is TRBV15, the J call TRBJ2-7; the D is unclear. The CDR3 spans 13 residues. The germline V and J ends were trimmed by 5 bases and 0 bases, with 8 bases remaining between them. Germline-derived CDR1 and CDR2 are LNHNV and YYDKDF (reference sequence). The CDR3 protein is CATSLPSSYEQYF. CDR3 nucleotides: TGTGCCACCAGCCTGCCGAGCTCCTACGAGCAGTACTTC.

The J gene is TRBJ2-5, the V gene TRBV25-1; 8 nucleotides line up with TRBD1. CDR1 and CDR2 (germline): MGHDK, SYGVNS. This CDR3 is 13 amino acids long. Trimming cost V 7 bases and J 5 bases; bases outside gene matches: 6. In nucleotides, the CDR3 is TGTGCCAGCACCCTGGACAGGGAGGAGACCCAGTACTTC. Protein product: CASTLDREETQYF.

Many counts were recorded for this clonotype. The chain recombines TRBV4-1 with TRBJ2-7, with 7 bases lining up with TRBD1. Unmatched junction bases numbered 11, after V lost 3 bases and J lost 6 bases. CDR1 and CDR2 (germline): MGHRA, YSYEKL. The CDR3 consists of 15 residues. Written as DNA, the CDR3 is TGCGCCAGCAGCCAGCGTGGGACAGAGACAGGCGAGCAGTACTTC. It encodes CASSQRGTETGEQYF.

This clonotype occurred a few times. The chain combines TRBV5-1 with TRBJ1-1; TRBD1 might be the D (6 bases). Germline V CDR1 and CDR2: SGHRS, YFSETQ. The CDR3 loop spans 15 amino acids. Deletions cut 6 bases from V and 0 bases from J, with 15 bases between. CDR3 DNA: TGCGCCAGCACCAGGGGAGGGGGTCTGAACACTGAAGCTTTCTTT. It specifies CASTRGGGLNTEAFF.

The V and J genes are TRBV27 and TRBJ2-7; tentative D call: TRBD2 (7 bases). V lost 8 bases and J 7 bases, leaving 15 bases between the germline ends. The CDR3 sequence is 12 residues long. The germline gives CDR1 MNHEY, CDR2 SMNVEV (reference sequence). The CDR3 DNA reads as TGTGCCAGCGGACTACAGGGAGGGGAGCAGTACGTC. It specifies CASGLQGGEQYV.

The V gene is TRBV6-1, the J gene TRBJ2-4; 7 bases are shared with TRBD1. The CDR3 is made up of 16 amino acids. J was trimmed by 7 bases and V by 2 bases; bases with no gene match: 11. From germline, CDR1 is MNHNS and CDR2 SASEGT. CDR3 in amino acids: CASSEIRRGRGNIQYF. In DNA, the CDR3 is TGTGCCAGCAGTGAAATTCGTAGGGGGCGAGGGAACATTCAGTACTTC.

The chain carries TRBV7-9 and TRBJ1-1; D not certain. Trimming left V 5 bases short and J 3 bases short, with 13 bases between. The CDR3 spans 14 residues. Germline CDR1 SEHNR, CDR2 FQNEAQ (reference sequence). The CDR3 loop is CASSPPEGDTEAFF. CDR3 nucleotides: TGTGCCAGCAGCCCCCCGGAGGGCGACACTGAAGCTTTCTTT.

The chain uses TRBV7-6 and TRBJ2-2; 9 bases map to TRBD1. This CDR3 region has 15 residues. Germline CDR1 reads SGHVS; CDR2 reads FNYEAQ. V shed 5 bases and J 4 bases; nucleotides not matched to a gene: 5. The CDR3 loop reads CASSNGQGSTGELFF. Here the CDR3 DNA reads TGTGCCAGCAGCAACGGACAGGGGAGCACCGGGGAGCTGTTTTTT.

The table lists this clonotype with a few counts. The chain couples TRBV19 to TRBJ2-7; D is uncertain. Between the trimmed V and J ends, which lost 2 bases and 6 bases, there was a span of 14 bases. Germline V CDR1 and CDR2: LNHDA, SQIVND (reference sequence). The CDR3 is made up of 14 amino acids. CDR3: CASSISGSASEQYV. CDR3 sequence (DNA): TGTGCCAGTAGTATATCCGGGTCAGCGTCCGAGCAGTACGTC.